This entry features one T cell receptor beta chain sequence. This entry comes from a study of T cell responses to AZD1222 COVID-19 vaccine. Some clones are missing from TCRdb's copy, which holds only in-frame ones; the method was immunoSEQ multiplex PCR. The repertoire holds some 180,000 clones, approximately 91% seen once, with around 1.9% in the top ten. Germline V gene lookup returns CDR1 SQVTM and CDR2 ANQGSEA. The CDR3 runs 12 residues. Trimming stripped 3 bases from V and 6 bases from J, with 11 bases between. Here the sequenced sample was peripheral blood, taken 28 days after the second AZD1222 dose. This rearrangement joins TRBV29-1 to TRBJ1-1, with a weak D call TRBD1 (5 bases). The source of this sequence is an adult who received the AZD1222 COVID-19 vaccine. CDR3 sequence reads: CSVERGGAEAFF. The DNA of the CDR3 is TGCAGCGTTGAGAGGGGCGGGGCTGAAGCTTTCTTT. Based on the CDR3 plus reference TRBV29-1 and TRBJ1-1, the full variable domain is SAVISQKPSRDICQRGTSLTIQCQVDSQVTMMFWYRQQPGQSLTLIATANQGSEATYESGFVIDKFPISRPNLTFSTLTVSNMSPEDSSIYLCSVERGGAEAFFGQGTRLTVV.